The 7 T cell receptor beta chains presented below share a single source sample, sequenced in a study of blood T cell repertoires in COVID-19. The data were produced by immunoSEQ multiplex PCR, yet TCRdb's version contains in-frame clones alone and is incomplete. The table lists 250,000 to 400,000 clones, 70% to 90% of them singletons. Source material: peripheral blood. The origin of the receptors is a woman in her twenties or thirties with COVID-19, enrolled during active disease.

V usage is TRBV20-1 and J usage is TRBJ2-2, with D unresolved. This CDR3 comprises 11 residues. Per germline, CDR1 DFQATT and CDR2 SNEGSKA (reference sequence). Deletions cut 5 bases from V and 7 bases from J, with 8 bases between. Here the CDR3 DNA reads TGCAGTGCTCCTTCCCTCGGGGAGCTGTTTTTT. Encoded protein: CSAPSLGELFF.

The rearrangement uses TRBV5-1 and TRBJ2-3; a weak D match, TRBD2 (5 bases). Germline lookup yields CDR1 SGHRS and CDR2 YFSETQ. The CDR3 sequence is 14 residues long. V was shortened by 3 bases and J by 3 bases, with 11 bases between the two germline ends. The CDR3 DNA reads TGCGCCAGCAGCTCCGGGATGCCAACAGATACGCAGTATTTT. Translation gives CASSSGMPTDTQYF.

This chain joins TRBV28 and TRBJ1-5; D unclear. V was clipped by 5 bases and J by 6 bases, with 5 bases between them. This CDR3 contains 11 residues. Germline V gene sequence: CDR1 MDHEN, CDR2 SYDVKM. The CDR3 DNA follows: TGTGCCAGCAGTCCAGGTCAGCCCCAGCATTTT. Translation: CASSPGQPQHF.

The chain employs TRBV5-4 and TRBJ2-3; D possibly corresponds to TRBD1 (6 bases). This CDR3 region has 15 residues. The germline V gene has CDR1 SGHNT and CDR2 YYREEE (reference sequence). V lost 2 bases and J lost 0, with 10 bases in between. The CDR3 nucleotides read TGTGCCAGCAGCTTTACAGGGAAGAGCACAGATACGCAGTATTTT. It translates to CASSFTGKSTDTQYF.

The V call is TRBV6-2 or TRBV6-3, the J call TRBJ2-1, with 10 bases lining up with TRBD2. The CDR3 is made up of 16 amino acids. V was clipped by 4 bases and J by 4 bases; unmatched bases: 7. Germline V gene lookup returns CDR1 MNHEY and CDR2 SVGEGT. The CDR3 DNA reads as TGTGCCAGCAGTTTGGCTAGCGGGGGTGGTTACAATGAGCAGTTCTTC. It encodes CASSLASGGGYNEQFF.

The V and J genes are TRBV6-5 and TRBJ1-2; TRBD1 matches 7 bases. The ends lost 6 bases at V and 8 bases at J; junction bases unmatched: 12. The length of the CDR3 is 14 residues. CDR1 MNHEY and CDR2 SVGAGI come from the germline V gene. Written as DNA, the CDR3 is TGTGCCAGCAGCCCACAGGGGCCCCAGAGGGGCTACACCTTC. It is translated as CASSPQGPQRGYTF.

The rearrangement joins TRBV4-3 to TRBJ1-6; D is undetermined. Germline assignment: CDR1 LGHNA and CDR2 YSLEER. This CDR3 has 16 amino acids. Trimming pared 0 bases from V and 10 bases from J, leaving 16 bases between. This CDR3 is CASSQESLFAGSPLHF. The CDR3 DNA is TGCGCCAGCAGCCAAGAAAGCCTTTTTGCGGGATCACCCCTCCACTTT.